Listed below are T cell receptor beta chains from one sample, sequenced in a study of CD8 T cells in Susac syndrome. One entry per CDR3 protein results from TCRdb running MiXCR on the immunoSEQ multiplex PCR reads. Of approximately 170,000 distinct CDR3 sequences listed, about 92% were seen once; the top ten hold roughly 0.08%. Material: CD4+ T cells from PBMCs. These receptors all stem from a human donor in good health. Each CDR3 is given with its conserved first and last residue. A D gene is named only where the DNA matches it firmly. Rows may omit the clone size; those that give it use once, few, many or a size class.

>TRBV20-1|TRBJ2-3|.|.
TGCAGTGCTAGTCTCCCCGGACAAGATACGCAGTATTTT
CSASLPGQDTQYF
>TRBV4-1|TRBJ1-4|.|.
TGCGCCAGCAGCCCTCCGGAGATAGAGGAAAAACTGTTTTTT
CASSPPEIEEKLFF
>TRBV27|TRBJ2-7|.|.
TGTGCCAGCAGATCAGGAGGGACGTCCTACGAGCAGTACTTC
CASRSGGTSYEQYF
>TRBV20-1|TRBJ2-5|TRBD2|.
TGCAGTGCTAGAGACAGGACTAGCGGGGAGACCCAGTACTTC
CSARDRTSGETQYF
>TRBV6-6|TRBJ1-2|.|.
TGTGCCAGCAGTATCCCAGGGGAATGGTACGGCTACACCTTC
CASSIPGEWYGYTF
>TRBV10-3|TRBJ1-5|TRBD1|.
TGTGCCATCAGTACAGGGGAGGGTCAGCCCCAGCATTTT
CAISTGEGQPQHF
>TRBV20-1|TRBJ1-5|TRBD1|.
TGCAGTGCTAGGGCCGGGACAGGGGATCAGCCCCAGCATTTT
CSARAGTGDQPQHF
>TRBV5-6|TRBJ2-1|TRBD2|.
TGTGCCAGCTTCCTGTGGGGGACTAGCGGTTGGGGTGAGCAGTTCTTC
CASFLWGTSGWGEQFF
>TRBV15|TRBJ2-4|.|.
TGTGCCACCAGCAGAGAGGGGGAGGGGGTCAAAAACATTCAGTACTTC
CATSREGEGVKNIQYF
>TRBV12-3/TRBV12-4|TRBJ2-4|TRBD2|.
TGTGCCAGCAGCCCGGGACTAGCCAACATTCAGTACTTC
CASSPGLANIQYF
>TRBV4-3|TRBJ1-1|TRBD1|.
TGCGCCAGCAGCCCGCGACAGGGCTCTGAAGCTTTCTTT
CASSPRQGSEAFF
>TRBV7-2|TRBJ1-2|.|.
TGTGCCAGCAGCTTAGCAGCGGGGTATTATGGCTACACCTTC
CASSLAAGYYGYTF
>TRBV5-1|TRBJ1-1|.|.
TGCGCCAGCAGCCTGGCCGGGGGCAGAGGGAACACTGAAGCTTTCTTT
CASSLAGGRGNTEAFF
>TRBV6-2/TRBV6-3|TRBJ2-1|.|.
TGTGCCAGCAGTTACTCGAGGGGGGGATCTTTCAATGAGCAGTTCTTC
CASSYSRGGSFNEQFF
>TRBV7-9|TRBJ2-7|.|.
TGTGCCAGCAGACGCGAGGACTACGAGCAGTACTTC
CASRREDYEQYF
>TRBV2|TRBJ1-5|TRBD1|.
TGTGCCAGCTCGGACAGGGAAGGGCAGCCCCAGCATTTT
CASSDREGQPQHF
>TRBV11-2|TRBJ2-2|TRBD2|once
TGTGCCAGCAGCGTGTCTAGCGGGACGAACACCGGGGAGTTGTTTTTT
CASSVSSGTNTGELFF
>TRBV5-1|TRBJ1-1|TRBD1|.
TGCGCCAGCAGCTTCGCGGGACAGGGATTGAACACTGAAGCTTTCTTT
CASSFAGQGLNTEAFF